This TCR beta chain appears in the sequencing data of a study of OX40 agonist ivuxolimab in advanced cancers. Method: immunoSEQ multiplex PCR; TCRdb's copy keeps in-frame clones and lacks some. The data show about 98,000 clones, about 92% seen once. This clone was seen only a few times. Sequences were derived from CD4+ or CD8+ T cells sorted from blood, sampled in a trial of the OX40 agonist ivuxolimab. This clonotype was sampled from an adult with an advanced solid tumor such as melanoma, head and neck, liver or kidney cancer.

The CDR3 reads CAWSEASDRLPQHF. Written as DNA, the CDR3 is TGTGCCTGGAGTGAGGCATCCGACAGGCTGCCCCAGCATTTT. The chain carries TRBV30 and TRBJ1-5, with D tentatively TRBD1 (6 bases). V lost 1 base and J 9 bases, leaving 16 bases between the germline ends. From germline, CDR1 is GTSNPN and CDR2 SVGIG (reference sequence). This CDR3 spans 14 amino acids. Looking up the rest from reference TRBV30 and TRBJ1-5 gives the full variable domain: SQTIHQWPATLVQPVGSPLSLECTVEGTSNPNLYWYRQAAGRGLQLLFYSVGIGQISSEVPQNLSASRPQDRQFILSSKKLLLSDSGFYLCAWSEASDRLPQHFGDGTRLSIL.